A selection of T cell receptor beta chains follows, all from one sample in a study of blood T cell repertoires in COVID-19. The repertoire was sequenced with immunoSEQ multiplex PCR; TCRdb's copy has only in-frame clones and lacks some. The table includes more than 100,000 clones, more than 60% detected once. The sequenced material came from peripheral blood. Receptor source: a man in his 70s with acute or convalescent COVID-19. Each CDR3 is given without its conserved first and last residue. Size is stated for part of the rows, as once, few or many counts, or as a class when the clone is expanded.

>TRBJ1-5|.|TRBV5-1
ASSLVADQPQH
>TRBJ1-1|.|TRBV10-3
AISETGGFVTF
>TRBJ1-1|few|TRBV9
ASSAIGGAVYMNTEAF
>TRBJ1-3|once|TRBV7-9
ASSLAGSSGNTIY
>TRBJ1-1|.|TRBV6-5
ASSYRTGGSPEAF
>TRBJ1-6|.|TRBV14
ASSQPTGDGSPLH
>TRBJ2-1|.|TRBV5-1
ASRRTSGGAGEQF
>TRBJ2-3|.|TRBV4-1
ASSQDPIGRGSDTQY
>TRBJ2-7|.|TRBV7-2
ASSTGLLDYEQY
>TRBJ1-2|once|TRBV7-2
ASSLSANYGYT
>TRBJ2-7|.|TRBV6-5
ASSYSGGSEQY
>TRBJ1-2|.|TRBV19
ASSRQGSVYGYT
>TRBJ2-1|.|TRBV11-3
ASSLVGTRGEQF
>TRBJ1-6|.|TRBV19
ASSIEGADSPLH
>TRBJ2-5|once|TRBV5-1
ASSPGDGGDQETQY
>TRBJ1-1|.|TRBV19
ASIPQGGNTEAF
>TRBJ1-2|.|TRBV5-1
ASSSGQPGYGYT
>TRBJ2-3|.|TRBV2
ASSFSGTDTDTQY
>TRBJ1-5|few|TRBV5-1
ASSLDVSGGVTNQPQH
>TRBJ2-7|.|TRBV7-7
ASSLGLGPHEQY
>TRBJ1-6|.|TRBV7-2
ASSLAYNSPLH
>TRBJ1-1|.|TRBV2
ASIIDRVGTEAF
>TRBJ1-5|.|TRBV15
ATSRGDTGNQPQH
>TRBJ1-2|.|TRBV7-9
ASSSYGDSYGYT
>TRBJ2-1|.|TRBV7-2
ASSPWAGGGNEQF
>TRBJ2-5|.|TRBV11-2
ASSLDGGNQETQY
>TRBJ2-3|.|TRBV4-3
ASSHVTGDAPDTQY
>TRBJ1-5|.|TRBV2
ASNTGSASNQPQH
>TRBJ1-4|.|TRBV24-1
ATSDGRVNEKLF
>TRBJ2-3|.|TRBV11-2
ASSLGPGVSTDTQY
>TRBJ2-3|.|TRBV5-4
ASSLAQSRSTDTQY
>TRBJ2-7|.|TRBV19
ASSISPTGPYEQY
>TRBJ1-1|.|TRBV27
ASGFGTGLNTEAF
>TRBJ2-7|.|TRBV6-2/TRBV6-3
ASSLRGDEQY
>TRBJ1-2|few|TRBV30
AWSVLLEVPNYGYT
>TRBJ2-7|.|TRBV13
ASSIGTGLPYEQY
>TRBJ2-7|.|TRBV24-1
ATGSRTGTHEQY
>TRBJ1-6|.|TRBV15
ATSIVRSPLH
>TRBJ2-7|.|TRBV5-4
ASSLQGPGEQY
>TRBJ2-2|.|TRBV5-1
ASGGQGNTGELF
>TRBJ1-2|.|TRBV21-1
ASILFRTAKKYGYT
>TRBJ1-5|few|TRBV7-2
ASSPWTGRGQPQH
>TRBJ2-3|few|TRBV11-2
ASSSYSGGYTDTQY
>TRBJ2-7|once|TRBV2
ASSEAWPDPSYEQY
>TRBJ1-5|.|TRBV6-5
ASGQGAAKQPQH
>TRBJ1-6|few|TRBV14
ASSQGQGPYNSPLH